This T cell receptor (beta chain) was sequenced during a study of blood T cell repertoires in COVID-19. Whole-study context: The analysed material was cDNA or gDNA that came from T cells, B-cell-depleted T cells, or PBMCs.

V lost 2 bases and J lost 5; bases outside the gene matches: 11. CDR3 length equals 16 residues. Germline V gives CDR1 SGHRS, CDR2 YFSETQ. Data came from immunoSEQ multiplex PCR; TCRdb stores just in-frame clones and leaves some out. This table holds around 400,000 clones, around nine tenths found once. The origin of this receptor is a woman aged 18-30 years who had been exposed to COVID-19. The sequenced material came from PBMCs or T cells enriched from blood (not recorded which). The J gene is TRBJ2-5, the V gene TRBV5-1; 8 bases align to TRBD2. CDR3 amino acids: CASSFVSGAPPETQYF. CDR3 DNA: TGCGCCAGCAGCTTTGTTAGCGGGGCGCCTCCGGAGACCCAGTACTTC.